This entry concerns a single T cell receptor (beta chain). This record comes from a study of blood T cell repertoires in COVID-19. Study-wide background: Researchers got acute and convalescent COVID-19 samples from the United States, Italy and Spain. Sources were T cells, B-cell-depleted T cells, or PBMCs; the material itself was cDNA or gDNA.

Original handling: Estimation of nucleated cell counts relied on the amplification of reference gene primers. Profiled with immunoSEQ multiplex PCR; TCRdb holds only in-frame clones, not every one. V and J calls and clone size are given by that table; D and trimming were obtained from the DNA. The sample lists around 100,000 clones, roughly 84% seen once, with 0.83% in the top ten. Germline assignment: CDR1 SGHRS and CDR2 YFSETQ. Losses at the gene ends were 0 bases for V and 5 bases for J; bases not matched to a gene: 2. This CDR3 is 15 amino acids long. This chain joins TRBV5-1 and TRBJ1-4, with 9 nucleotides matching TRBD1. The sequence came from a woman in her 70s with acute or convalescent COVID-19. Source material: peripheral blood. The CDR3 nucleotides are TGCGCCAGCAGCTTGGTCGGGACAGGGAATGAAAAACTGTTTTTT. Its translation is CASSLVGTGNEKLFF.